This TCR beta chain emerged from a study of vaccination and CD4 T cells after COVID-19. Study context: Two-dose vaccination with either BNT162b2 or mRNA-1273 was given to participants.

Concerning this clonotype itself: Its antigen remains unidentified.

Germline CDR1 LNHNV, CDR2 YYDKDF (reference sequence). The V gene lost 5 bases and the J gene lost 9 bases, with 22 bases spanning the gap. CDR3 length equals 15 residues. Stated treatment: approximately 10-day PBMC culture with coronavirus spike peptide pools or control peptides (ViraFEST assay). Pre-COVID-19 pandemic sampling (2011-2018) yielded the unexposed donor's CD4+ T cells. Oncomine TCR Beta short-read sequencing was applied to DNA from cultured CD4+ T cells. The template was genomic DNA from cultured CD4+ T cells. TCRdb itself ran the PCR reads through MiXCR, one entry per CDR3 protein. The sample lists about 8,500 distinct CDR3 sequences, under 45% occurring once.

The genes are TRBV15 and TRBJ2-5, with D possibly called TRBD1 or TRBD2 (5 bases each). The sequence derives from a human donor in good health. The material sequenced was CD4+ T cells from blood, cultured in vitro. CDR3 region: CATSPPGTLIHAQYF. The CDR3 DNA reads as TGTGCCACCAGCCCTCCCGGGACCCTCATACACGCCCAGTACTTC.